The 15 T cell receptor beta chains in this list originate from one sample, sequenced in a study of glioma-infiltrating T cells after dendritic cell vaccination. Method: immunoSEQ multiplex PCR; TCRdb's copy keeps in-frame clones and lacks some. Of over 90,000 clones detected, 70% to 90% appear once; the ten largest clones hold roughly 2.9%. The sample was blood, taken before dendritic cell vaccination. The receptors come from a human donor with glioblastoma.

The rearrangement uses TRBV14 and TRBJ2-1; D is uncertain. Per germline, CDR1 SGHDN and CDR2 FVKESK. The CDR3 has 17 amino acids. The ends were cut back, 0 bases at V and 0 bases at J, with 12 bases in the middle. CDR3 nucleotides: TGTGCCAGCAGCCAAGACGCAGGTGGATACTCCTACAATGAGCAGTTCTTC. Translation gives CASSQDAGGYSYNEQFF.

The chain is built from TRBV30 and TRBJ2-7; D might be TRBD1 (5 bases). In germline, CDR1 is GTSNPN, CDR2 SVGIG (reference sequence). V was trimmed by 2 bases and J by 6 bases, leaving 11 bases between them. The length of the CDR3 is 12 residues. DNA for the CDR3: TGTGCCTGGAGTTTACAGGTCGGCGAGCAGTACTTC. Protein: CAWSLQVGEQYF.

The chain links TRBV19 to TRBJ2-2; 9 bases map to TRBD1. J gave up 5 bases and V 6 bases, and 7 bases lay outside the gene matches. Germline V gene lookup returns CDR1 LNHDA and CDR2 SQIVND (reference sequence). CDR3 size: 15 residues. The CDR3 spells CASRWGQGITGELFF. DNA for the CDR3: TGTGCCAGTAGATGGGGACAGGGCATTACCGGGGAGCTGTTTTTT.

This clone was observed a handful of times. This chain uses TRBV7-9 with TRBJ1-3; D unresolved. CDR3 length: 15 residues. Germline-derived CDR1 and CDR2 are SEHNR and FQNEAQ (reference sequence). Between the trimmed V and J ends, which lost 5 bases and 3 bases, there was a span of 14 bases. Written as DNA, the CDR3 is TGTGCCAGCAGCGCCCGGGAGGGAGGTGGAAACACCATATATTTT. As protein: CASSAREGGGNTIYF.

The chain links TRBV28 to TRBJ2-3, with a possible D match to TRBD2 (6 bases). Germline V lookup: CDR1 MDHEN, CDR2 SYDVKM. V was pared by 8 bases and J by 5 bases, with 14 bases between. CDR3 length: 13 amino acids. CDR3 sequence reads: CASFLRGKDTQYF. In DNA form, the CDR3 reads TGTGCCAGCTTTTTACGGGGGAAAGATACGCAGTATTTT. The full variable domain, in which reference TRBV28 and TRBJ2-3 provide the parts outside the CDR3, is DVKVTQSSRYLVKRTGEKVFLECVQDMDHENMFWYRQDPGLGLRLIYFSYDVKMKEKGDIPEGYSVSREKKERFSLILESASTNQTSMYLCASFLRGKDTQYFGPGTRLTVL.

The J gene is TRBJ2-7, the V gene TRBV7-2; D is unclear. V gave up 0 bases and J gave up 0 bases, with 6 bases separating them. Germline CDR1 SGHTA, CDR2 FQGNSA. CDR3 length: 14 amino acids. CDR3 sequence (DNA): TGTGCCAGCAGCTTAGCCTTGTACTCCTACGAGCAGTACTTC. Encoded protein: CASSLALYSYEQYF.

This clone appeared once. The chain recombines TRBV18 with TRBJ1-1; 8 positions agree with TRBD1. The CDR3 is 14 amino acids. Germline V gene data show CDR1 as KGHSH and CDR2 as LQKENI. V lost 3 bases and J lost 1; bases outside the gene matches: 1. CDR3 sequence (DNA): TGTGCCAGCTCACCGGGACAGGAGAACACTGAAGCTTTCTTT. It translates to CASSPGQENTEAFF. The variable domain in full, with the rest retrieved from reference TRBV18 and TRBJ1-1, is NAGVMQNPRHLVRRRGQEARLRCSPMKGHSHVYWYRQLPEEGLKFMVYLQKENIIDESGMPKERFSAEFPKEGPSILRIQQVVRGDSAAYFCASSPGQENTEAFFGQGTRLTVV.

The chain recombines TRBV6-5 with TRBJ2-3; a possible D gene is TRBD2 (6 bases). V lost 3 bases to trimming and J lost 2 bases, with 9 bases between them. This CDR3 is built from 14 residues. Germline assignment: CDR1 MNHEY and CDR2 SVGAGI. CDR3 nucleotide sequence: TGTGCCAGCAGTTATCGGGACTTCACAGATACGCAGTATTTT. This sequence encodes CASSYRDFTDTQYF.

The rearrangement links TRBV10-2 to TRBJ2-1; TRBD2 matches at 10 bases. The junction had 5 bases not matched to a gene; V was cut back by 2 bases and J by 7 bases. CDR3 length: 15 residues. Germline values: CDR1 WSHSY, CDR2 SAAADI. Written as DNA, the CDR3 is TGCGCCAGCAGTGAGGTCAGCGGGAGGGGAAATGAGCAGTTCTTC. As protein: CASSEVSGRGNEQFF.

The CDR3 DNA reads as TGTGCCACCACTCCCGGGACTAGCGGGGGCAGAGGGTACTTC. Amino acid sequence: CATTPGTSGGRGYF. The chain is built from TRBV19 and TRBJ2-5; TRBD2 agrees at 14 bases. Germline V gene data show CDR1 as LNHDA and CDR2 as SQIVND (reference sequence). This CDR3 contains 14 residues. The trim removed 10 bases at V and 13 bases at J, leaving 14 bases unmatched.

The rearrangement uses TRBV7-2 and TRBJ2-7; tentatively, D is TRBD1 (5 bases). The CDR3 extends over 15 amino acids. Looked up from germline, CDR1 is SGHTA and CDR2 is FQGNSA. V was shortened by 5 bases and J by 0 bases, with 14 bases between the two germline ends. In DNA, the CDR3 is TGTGCCAGCAGCAGACATAGGGGCTCCTCCTACGAGCAGTACTTC. This gives the protein CASSRHRGSSYEQYF.

The genes are TRBV6-4 and TRBJ2-1, with 10 nucleotides matching TRBD2. V was clipped by 6 bases and J by 5 bases; unmatched bases: 4. The CDR3 sequence is 14 residues long. The germline CDR1 and CDR2 sequences are MRHNA and SNTAGT. The CDR3 loop reads CASRQAGGHNEQFF. CDR3 coding DNA: TGTGCCAGCAGGCAAGCGGGGGGGCACAATGAGCAGTTCTTC.

V gene TRBV2 combines with J gene TRBJ2-1, with 12 nucleotides matching TRBD2. Trimming took 6 bases from V and 8 from J; bases not matched to a gene: 8. CDR1 is SNHLY, CDR2 FYNNEI, per germline. The CDR3 extends over 15 amino acids. The CDR3 DNA sequence: TGTGCCAGCAGAATACGGACTAGCGGGAACTATGAGCAGTTCTTC. Residues: CASRIRTSGNYEQFF.

The chain couples TRBV23-1 to TRBJ2-3; TRBD2 aligns across 10 bases. TRBV23-1 is an ORF for which the function is uncertain. The CDR3 spans 17 residues. V dropped 3 bases and J dropped 0; count of bases not matched to a gene: 6. The CDR3 nucleotides are TGCGCCAGCAGTCAGGTACTAGCGGGGTTTAGCACAGATACGCAGTATTTT. Translation gives CASSQVLAGFSTDTQYF.

The chain has TRBV29-1 and TRBJ1-1; D unclear. Germline assignment: CDR1 SQVTM and CDR2 ANQGSEA. V was clipped by 7 bases and J by 0 bases, with 9 bases between them. This CDR3 comprises 12 residues. CDR3 nucleotide sequence: TGCAGCGCGGAGGAATTGAACACTGAAGCTTTCTTT. The encoded protein is CSAEELNTEAFF.